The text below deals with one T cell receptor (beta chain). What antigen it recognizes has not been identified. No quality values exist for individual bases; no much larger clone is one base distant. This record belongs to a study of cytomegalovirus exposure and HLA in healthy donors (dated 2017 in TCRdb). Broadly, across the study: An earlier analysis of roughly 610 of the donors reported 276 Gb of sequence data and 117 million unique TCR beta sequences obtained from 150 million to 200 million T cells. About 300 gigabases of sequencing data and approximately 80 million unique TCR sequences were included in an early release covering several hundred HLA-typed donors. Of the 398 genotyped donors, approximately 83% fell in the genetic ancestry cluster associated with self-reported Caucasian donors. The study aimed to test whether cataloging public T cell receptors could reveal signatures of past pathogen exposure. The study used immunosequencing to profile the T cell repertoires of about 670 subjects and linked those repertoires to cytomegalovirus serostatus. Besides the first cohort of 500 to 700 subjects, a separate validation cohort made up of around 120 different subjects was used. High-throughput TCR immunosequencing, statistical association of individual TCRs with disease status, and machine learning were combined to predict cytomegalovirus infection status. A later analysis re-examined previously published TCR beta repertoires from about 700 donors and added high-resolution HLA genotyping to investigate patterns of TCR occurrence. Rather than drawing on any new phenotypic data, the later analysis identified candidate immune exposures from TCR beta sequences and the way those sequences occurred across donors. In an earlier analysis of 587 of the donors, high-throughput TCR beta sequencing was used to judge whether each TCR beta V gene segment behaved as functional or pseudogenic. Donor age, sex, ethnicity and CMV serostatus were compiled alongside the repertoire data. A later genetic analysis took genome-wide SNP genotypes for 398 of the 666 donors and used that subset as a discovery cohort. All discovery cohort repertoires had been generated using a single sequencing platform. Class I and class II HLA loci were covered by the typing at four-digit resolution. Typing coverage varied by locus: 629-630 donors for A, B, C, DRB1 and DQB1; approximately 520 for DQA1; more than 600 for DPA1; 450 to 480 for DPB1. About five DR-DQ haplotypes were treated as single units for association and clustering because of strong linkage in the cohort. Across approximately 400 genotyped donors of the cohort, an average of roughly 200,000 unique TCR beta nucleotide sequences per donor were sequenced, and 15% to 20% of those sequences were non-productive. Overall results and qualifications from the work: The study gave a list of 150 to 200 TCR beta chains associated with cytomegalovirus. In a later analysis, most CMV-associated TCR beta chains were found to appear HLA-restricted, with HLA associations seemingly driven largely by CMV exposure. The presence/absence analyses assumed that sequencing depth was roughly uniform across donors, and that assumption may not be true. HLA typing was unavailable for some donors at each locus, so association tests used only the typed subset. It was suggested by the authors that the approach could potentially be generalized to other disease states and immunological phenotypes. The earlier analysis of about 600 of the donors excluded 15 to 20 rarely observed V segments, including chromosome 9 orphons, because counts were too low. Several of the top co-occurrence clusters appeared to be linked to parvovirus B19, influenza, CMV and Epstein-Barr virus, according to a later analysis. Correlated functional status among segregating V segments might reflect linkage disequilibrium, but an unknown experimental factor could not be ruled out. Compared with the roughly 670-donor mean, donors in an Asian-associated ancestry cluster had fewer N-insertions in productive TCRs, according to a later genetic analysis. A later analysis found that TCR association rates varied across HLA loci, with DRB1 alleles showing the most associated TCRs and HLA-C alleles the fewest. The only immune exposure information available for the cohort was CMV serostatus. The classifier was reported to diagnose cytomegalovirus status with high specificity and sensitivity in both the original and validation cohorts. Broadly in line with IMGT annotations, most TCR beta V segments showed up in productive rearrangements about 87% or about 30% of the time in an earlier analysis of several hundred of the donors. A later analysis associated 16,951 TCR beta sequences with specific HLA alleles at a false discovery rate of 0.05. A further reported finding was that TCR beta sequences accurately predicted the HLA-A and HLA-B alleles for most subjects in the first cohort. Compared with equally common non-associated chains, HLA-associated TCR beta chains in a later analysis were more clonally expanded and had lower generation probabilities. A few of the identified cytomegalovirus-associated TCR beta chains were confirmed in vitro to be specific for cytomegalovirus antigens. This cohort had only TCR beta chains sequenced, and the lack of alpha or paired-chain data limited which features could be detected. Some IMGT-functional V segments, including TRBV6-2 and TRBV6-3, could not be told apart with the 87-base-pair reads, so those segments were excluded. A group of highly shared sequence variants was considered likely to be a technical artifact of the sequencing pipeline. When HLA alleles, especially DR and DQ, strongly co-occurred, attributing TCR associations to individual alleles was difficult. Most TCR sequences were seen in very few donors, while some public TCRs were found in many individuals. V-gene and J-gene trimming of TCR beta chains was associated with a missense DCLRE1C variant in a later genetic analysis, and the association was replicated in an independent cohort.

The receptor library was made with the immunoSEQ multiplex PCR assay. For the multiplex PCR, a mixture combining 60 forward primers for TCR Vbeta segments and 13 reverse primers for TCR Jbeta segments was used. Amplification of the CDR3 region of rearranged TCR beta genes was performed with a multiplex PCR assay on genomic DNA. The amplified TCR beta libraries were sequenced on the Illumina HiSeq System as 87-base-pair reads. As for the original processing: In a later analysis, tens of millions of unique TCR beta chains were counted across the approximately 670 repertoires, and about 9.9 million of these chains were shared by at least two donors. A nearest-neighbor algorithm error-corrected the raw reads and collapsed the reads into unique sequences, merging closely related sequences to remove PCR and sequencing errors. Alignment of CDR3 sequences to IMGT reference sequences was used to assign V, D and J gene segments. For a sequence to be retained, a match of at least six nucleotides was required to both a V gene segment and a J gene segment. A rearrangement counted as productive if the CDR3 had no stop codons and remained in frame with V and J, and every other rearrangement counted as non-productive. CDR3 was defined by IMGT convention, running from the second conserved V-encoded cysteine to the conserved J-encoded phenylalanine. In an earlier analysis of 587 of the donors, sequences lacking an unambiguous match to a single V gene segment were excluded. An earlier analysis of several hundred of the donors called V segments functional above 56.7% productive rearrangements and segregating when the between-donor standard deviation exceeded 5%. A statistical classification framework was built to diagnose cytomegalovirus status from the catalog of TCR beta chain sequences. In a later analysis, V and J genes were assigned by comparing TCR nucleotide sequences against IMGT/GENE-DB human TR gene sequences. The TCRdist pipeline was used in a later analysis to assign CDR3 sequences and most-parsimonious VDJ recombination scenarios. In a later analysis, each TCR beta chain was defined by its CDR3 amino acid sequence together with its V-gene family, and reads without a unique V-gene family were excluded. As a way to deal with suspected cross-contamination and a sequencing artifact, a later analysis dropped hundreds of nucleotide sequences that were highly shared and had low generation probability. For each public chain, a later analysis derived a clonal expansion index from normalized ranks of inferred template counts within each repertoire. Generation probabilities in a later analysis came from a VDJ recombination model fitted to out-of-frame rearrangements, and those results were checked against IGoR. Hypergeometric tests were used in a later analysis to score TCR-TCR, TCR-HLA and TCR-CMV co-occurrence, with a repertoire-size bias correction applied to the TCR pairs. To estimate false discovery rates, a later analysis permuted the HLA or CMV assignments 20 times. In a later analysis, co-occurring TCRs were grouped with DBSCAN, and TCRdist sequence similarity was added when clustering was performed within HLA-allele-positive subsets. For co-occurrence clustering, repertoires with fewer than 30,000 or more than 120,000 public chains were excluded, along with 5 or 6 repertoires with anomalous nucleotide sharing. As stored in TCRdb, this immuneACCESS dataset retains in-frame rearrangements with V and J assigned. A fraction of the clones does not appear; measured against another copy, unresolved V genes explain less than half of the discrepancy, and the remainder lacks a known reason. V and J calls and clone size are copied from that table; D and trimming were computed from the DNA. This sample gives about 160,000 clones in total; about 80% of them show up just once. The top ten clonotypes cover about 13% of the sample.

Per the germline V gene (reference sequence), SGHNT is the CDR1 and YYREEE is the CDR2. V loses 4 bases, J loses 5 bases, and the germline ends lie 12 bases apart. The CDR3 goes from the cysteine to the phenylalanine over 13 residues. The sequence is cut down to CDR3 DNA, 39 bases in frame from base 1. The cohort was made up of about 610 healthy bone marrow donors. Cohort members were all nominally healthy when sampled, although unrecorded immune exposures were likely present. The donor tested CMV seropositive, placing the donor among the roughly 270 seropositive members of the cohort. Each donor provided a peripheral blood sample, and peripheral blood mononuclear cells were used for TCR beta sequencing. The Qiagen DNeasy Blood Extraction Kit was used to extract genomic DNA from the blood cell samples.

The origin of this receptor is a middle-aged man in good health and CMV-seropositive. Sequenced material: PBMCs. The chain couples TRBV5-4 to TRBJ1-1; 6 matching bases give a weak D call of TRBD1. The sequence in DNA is TGTGCCAGCAGCCCTCAGGGGAGTACTGAAGCTTTCTTT. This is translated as CASSPQGSTEAFF. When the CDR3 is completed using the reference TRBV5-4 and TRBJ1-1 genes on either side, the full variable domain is ETGVTQSPTHLIKTRGQQVTLRCSSQSGHNTVSWYQQALGQGPQFIFQYYREEENGRGNFPPRFSGLQFPNYSSELNVNALELDDSALYLCASSPQGSTEAFFGQGTRLTVV.